This TCR beta chain was profiled in a study of Ad26.COV2.S vaccination and SARS-CoV-2 variants. Study at large: It was the COV1001 Ad26.COV2.S trial arm that included the donor. Intramuscularly, Ad26.COV2.S was given either once or twice, 56 days apart. General study results and limits: Spike-specific responses of CD8+ and CD4+ T cells were reported to display substantial breadth after vaccination.

With respect to this clone: Its antigen is not known. It is unclear where the CDR3 begins or ends on the DNA, so no DNA is shown, and the CDR3 is as TCRdb lists it.

As for treatment: about 20 received Ad26.COV2.S at low or high dose, single or two shots; 5 received placebo; per-sample allocation not given. The samples date from day 63 after the first vaccine or placebo injection. The CDR3 numbers 15 amino acids, ends counted. Germline V gene sequence: CDR1 LGHNT, CDR2 FRNRAP. Clones were read by immunoSEQ multiplex PCR, and TCRdb kept only the in-frame ones, dropping some. In the table there are about 350,000 clones, approximately 86% of which are singletons. The clonotype originates from a person between 18 and 65 years old who received the Ad26.COV2.S COVID-19 vaccine or a placebo. The rearrangement uses TRBV12-5 and TRBJ1-1. Sequenced material: peripheral blood, taken in a trial of Ad26.COV2.S vaccine versus placebo. CDR3 protein: CASGLVQLVGGGTFF.